This TCR beta chain emerged from a study of T cells in Graves' hyperthyroidism and ophthalmopathy. Amplification of TCR beta CDR3 regions used RNA as the template. HTBI primers were the set used in a first-round RT-PCR of the TCR CDR3. TCRdb called the multiplex PCR reads again in MiXCR, with one record for every CDR3 protein. The sample shows more than 550,000 distinct CDR3 sequences, roughly 17% of them seen only once. On this clonotype: This sequence may be a read error, since a much larger clone differs from it by one base.

This CDR3 spans 15 amino acids. From germline, CDR1 is SGHRS and CDR2 YFSETQ. V lost 1 base and J 8 bases, leaving 16 bases between the germline ends. Calling Graves' hyperthyroidism stable meant ophthalmopathy did not progress within 18 months. Each diagnosis was grounded in clinical symptoms, serum thyroxine and TRAb, thyroid ultrasound, and orbital computed tomography. Sequenced material: blood. The sequence was collected from a man between 50 and 59 years old with Graves' hyperthyroidism. This sequence joins TRBV5-1 and TRBJ2-1; the D is unclear. In nucleotides, the CDR3 is TGCGCCAGCAGCTTGACCCAGATCCCCCGGGATGAGCAGTTCTTC. Residues: CASSLTQIPRDEQFF.